The 28 T cell receptor beta chains in this list originate from one sample, sequenced in a study of tumour-infiltrating T cells in Burkitt lymphoma. Only in-frame clones appear in the TCRdb table, and some are missing; sequencing was by immunoSEQ multiplex PCR. The sample carries about 1,300 clones, about 85% recorded once. The sequenced sample consisted of tumor tissue. The receptors derive from a human donor with Burkitt lymphoma.

The rearrangement links TRBV4-2 to TRBJ2-5; D might be TRBD2 (5 bases). The CDR3 spans 13 residues. V shed 4 bases and J shed 5 bases, with 11 bases lying between them. In germline, CDR1 is LGHNA, CDR2 YNFKEQ. CDR3 nucleotides: TGTGCCAGCAGCCCTAGCCGGGGTGAGACCCAGTACTTC. Residues: CASSPSRGETQYF.

The chain carries TRBV27 and TRBJ2-1; D call uncertain. Germline-derived CDR1 and CDR2 are MNHEY and SMNVEV (reference sequence). This CDR3 has 13 residues. V shed 0 bases and J shed 7 bases, with 7 bases lying between them. CDR3 sequence reads: CASSLSLSNEQFF. The CDR3 bases are TGTGCCAGCAGTTTATCCCTCAGTAATGAGCAGTTCTTC.

V gene TRBV30 combines with J gene TRBJ1-2; a possible D gene is TRBD1 (5 bases). The CDR3 has 16 amino acids. The V end lost 4 bases, the J end lost 4 bases, and 22 bases lay between the germline ends. Germline V gene data show CDR1 as GTSNPN and CDR2 as SVGIG (reference sequence). The CDR3 sequence is CAWTPITTGWGYGYTF. The CDR3 nucleotides are TGTGCCTGGACTCCAATTACCACAGGTTGGGGCTATGGCTACACCTTC.

The chain joins TRBV6-4 to TRBJ2-1; TRBD2 is a possible D gene (6 bases). There are 14 residues in the CDR3. Germline loops: CDR1 MRHNA, CDR2 SNTAGT. Trimming cost V 6 bases and J 9 bases, with 18 bases left between them. The CDR3 coding sequence is TGTGCCAGCAGCTCTACAGCGGGCCGGGGTGAGCAGTTCTTC. Amino acid sequence: CASSSTAGRGEQFF.

The chain is built from TRBV9 and TRBJ2-5; 10 bases fit TRBD2. V trimming: 4 bases; J trimming: 5 bases; junction bases outside the gene matches: 11. CDR3 length: 16 residues. Germline V CDR1 and CDR2: SGDLS, YYNGEE. CDR3: CASSPGSGGAEETQYF. In DNA, the CDR3 is TGTGCCAGCAGCCCAGGGAGCGGGGGGGCTGAGGAGACCCAGTACTTC. Based on the CDR3 plus reference TRBV9 and TRBJ2-5, the full variable domain is DSGVTQTPKHLITATGQRVTLRCSPRSGDLSVYWYQQSLDQGLQFLIQYYNGEERAKGNILERFSAQQFPDLHSELNLSSLELGDSALYFCASSPGSGGAEETQYFGPGTRLLVL.

The CDR3, as DNA: TGTGCCATCAGTGAGTCCGGGGGCAGGGGTCATGGCTACACCTTC. Encoded protein: CAISESGGRGHGYTF. The rearrangement uses TRBV10-3 and TRBJ1-2; tentative D call: TRBD1 (6 bases). Germline CDR1 is ENHRY and CDR2 is SYGVKD. V was trimmed by 0 bases and J by 6 bases, leaving 14 bases between them. The CDR3 runs to 15 residues.

This clone occurred once. This chain joins TRBV29-1 and TRBJ2-5; weak D call: TRBD1 (5 bases). CDR1 is SQVTM, CDR2 ANQGSEA, per germline. CDR3 length: 15 residues. V lost 6 bases to trimming and J lost 4 bases, with 21 bases between them. CDR3 loop: CSVPAPGRGLETQYF. The CDR3 DNA follows: TGCAGCGTCCCCGCCCCAGGAAGGGGTCTAGAGACCCAGTACTTC.

V usage is TRBV11-1 and J usage is TRBJ2-7; 8 bases map to TRBD1. The CDR3 covers 13 residues. Germline values: CDR1 SGHAT, CDR2 FQDESV (reference sequence). V dropped 5 bases and J dropped 5; count of bases not matched to a gene: 5. The CDR3 loop reads CASSVTGDHEQYF. The CDR3 DNA reads TGTGCCAGCAGCGTGACAGGGGACCACGAGCAGTACTTC.

The chain combines TRBV6-1 with TRBJ2-1; 9 bases are shared with TRBD1. Germline assignment: CDR1 MNHNS and CDR2 SASEGT. The length of the CDR3 is 16 residues. The V and J ends lost 3 bases and 4 bases, in that order; junction bases with no gene match: 7. The DNA of the CDR3 is TGTGCCAGCAGTGATGCTACAGGGGGCGATTACAATGAGCAGTTCTTC. Its protein is CASSDATGGDYNEQFF.

This CDR3 is CASSYSGFLREFF. For the CDR3, the DNA is TGTGCCAGCAGTTACAGCGGCTTCCTAAGGGAGTTCTTC. This rearrangement joins TRBV6-5 to TRBJ2-1, with D perhaps TRBD2 (5 bases). The ends were cut back, 2 bases at V and 14 bases at J, with 16 bases in the middle. CDR3 size: 13 residues. Per the germline V gene, CDR1 is MNHEY and CDR2 is SVGAGI.

A remark on this clone: At one end, the junction sequence differs from germline, possibly due to a read error. Other DNA sequences from this sample encode an identical CDR3 as well. The chain joins TRBV4-1 to TRBJ2-2, with D perhaps matching TRBD1 (5 bases). The CDR3 runs to 15 residues. The germline V gene has CDR1 MGHRA and CDR2 YSYEKL. CDR3 in DNA: TGCGCCAGCAGCCAAGTACAGGAGAACACTGGGGAGCTGTTTTTT. Amino acid sequence: CASSQVQENTGELFF.

The V gene is TRBV7-9, the J gene TRBJ2-7; TRBD2 agrees at 11 bases. The CDR3 totals 14 residues. The V gene's germline CDR1 is SEHNR and CDR2 FQNEAQ (reference sequence). Trimming at V came to 2 bases and at J to 3 bases, leaving 0 bases not matched to a gene. DNA of the CDR3: TGTGCCAGCAGCTTAACTAGCGGGAGCTACGAGCAGTACTTC. It yields the protein CASSLTSGSYEQYF.

The chain is built from TRBV7-8 and TRBJ2-1; D uncertain. This CDR3 has 15 residues. V dropped 5 bases and J dropped 1 base, with 12 bases sitting between them. Germline values: CDR1 SGHVS, CDR2 FQNEAQ. The CDR3 DNA reads TGTGCCAGCAGCAGGCAGGCTGATTCCTACAATGAGCAGTTCTTC. Its protein product is CASSRQADSYNEQFF. The whole variable domain, filled in from reference TRBV7-8 and TRBJ2-1, reads GAGVSQSPRYKVAKRGQDVALRCDPISGHVSLFWYQQALGQGPEFLTYFQNEAQLDKSGLPSDRFFAERPEGSVSTLKIQRTQQEDSAVYLCASSRQADSYNEQFFGPGTRLTVL.

The chain links TRBV27 to TRBJ1-5, with D tentatively TRBD1 (6 bases). The germline V and J ends were trimmed by 4 bases and 2 bases, with 15 bases remaining between them. Germline V gene data show CDR1 as MNHEY and CDR2 as SMNVEV (reference sequence). The CDR3 extends over 16 amino acids. The CDR3 sequence: CASSSETGYGNQPQHF. CDR3 DNA: TGTGCCAGCAGTTCAGAAACAGGGTATGGCAATCAGCCCCAGCATTTT.

V and J are TRBV5-5 and TRBJ1-5; D may be TRBD1 (5 bases). CDR1 is SGHKS, CDR2 YYEKEE, per germline (reference sequence). Trimming stripped 4 bases from V and 5 bases from J, with 13 bases between. The CDR3 sequence is 14 residues long. This CDR3 reads CASSPWDGHQPQHF. The CDR3 nucleotides read TGTGCCAGCAGCCCCTGGGACGGCCATCAGCCCCAGCATTTT. Based on the CDR3 plus reference TRBV5-5 and TRBJ1-5, the full variable domain is DAGVTQSPTHLIKTRGQQVTLRCSPISGHKSVSWYQQVLGQGPQFIFQYYEKEERGRGNFPDRFSARQFPNYSSELNVNALLLGDSALYLCASSPWDGHQPQHFGDGTRLSIL.

The chain couples TRBV7-2 to TRBJ1-5; TRBD1 matches 9 bases. The V segment lost 5 bases and the J segment 5 bases; nucleotides outside the gene matches: 4. The CDR3 totals 14 residues. CDR1 is SGHTA, CDR2 FQGNSA, per germline. The CDR3 loop is CASSIRQGDQPQHF. CDR3 in DNA: TGTGCCAGCAGCATTAGACAGGGGGATCAGCCCCAGCATTTT.

The genes are TRBV5-6 and TRBJ1-5; no definite D call. V was trimmed by 3 bases and J by 7 bases, leaving 8 bases between them. CDR1 and CDR2 from the germline V gene are SGHDT and YYEEEE. The CDR3 has 12 amino acids. Here the CDR3 DNA reads TGTGCCAGCAGCTACATAGGCCAGCCCCAGCATTTT. Translated, it gives CASSYIGQPQHF.

With regard to this clone: A read error may produce the germline difference seen at one junction end. This rearrangement joins TRBV6-1 to TRBJ2-3; 13 nucleotides agree with TRBD2. CDR3 length equals 18 residues. In germline, CDR1 is MNHNS, CDR2 SASEGT. The CDR3 nucleotides read TGTACCAGCAGTGCCACTAGCGGGAGGGCCGGGGGACGAAATACGCAGTATTTT. Amino acid sequence: CTSSATSGRAGGRNTQYF.

The chain carries TRBV6-1 and TRBJ1-5; 12 nucleotides align to TRBD1. The junction had 3 bases not matched to a gene; V was cut back by 3 bases and J by 6 bases. The CDR3 has 15 residues. Germline lookup yields CDR1 MNHNS and CDR2 SASEGT. The CDR3 nucleotides are TGTGCCAGCAGTGAGGGACAGGGGGCGCGTCAGCCCCAGCATTTT. This codes for CASSEGQGARQPQHF.

J is TRBJ1-6 and V is TRBV11-1; D call uncertain. V lost 1 base to trimming and J lost 11 bases, with 12 bases between them. This CDR3 comprises 14 residues. CDR1 is SGHAT and CDR2 is FQDESV in the germline V gene (reference sequence). CDR3 loop: CASSLGGPNAPLHF. CDR3 DNA: TGTGCCAGCAGCTTAGGAGGACCAAATGCACCCCTCCACTTT.

In this sample, this clone turned up once. The rearrangement joins TRBV4-1 to TRBJ1-1, with D possibly being TRBD1 (5 bases). This CDR3 region has 12 residues. Trimming removed 7 bases at V and 7 bases at J, with 13 bases between. Germline V lookup: CDR1 MGHRA, CDR2 YSYEKL. The CDR3 sequence: CASTDSTLEAFF. The CDR3 DNA reads TGCGCCAGCACTGACAGTACCCTTGAAGCTTTCTTT.

The sample holds a few counts of this clone. The chain carries TRBV18 and TRBJ2-3, with D hard to call. The CDR3 sequence is 12 residues long. Germline lookup yields CDR1 KGHSH and CDR2 LQKENI. The ends were cut back, 4 bases at V and 2 bases at J, with 4 bases in the middle. The CDR3 reads CASSLPTDTQYF. CDR3 DNA: TGTGCCAGCTCACTACCCACAGATACGCAGTATTTT.

CDR3 amino acids: CASSLTLAGPYEQYF. CDR3 DNA sequence: TGTGCCAGCAGCTTAACTCTAGCGGGGCCCTACGAGCAGTACTTC. The V and J genes are TRBV7-6 and TRBJ2-7, with 9 bases fitting TRBD2. CDR3 size: 15 residues. The V gene's germline CDR1 is SGHVS and CDR2 FNYEAQ. Germline trimming cut 2 bases from V and 2 bases from J; bases unmatched to any gene: 4. The full variable domain, completed using reference TRBV7-6 and TRBJ2-7, is GAGVSQSPRYKVTKRGQDVALRCDPISGHVSLYWYRQALGQGPEFLTYFNYEAQQDKSGLPNDRFSAERPEGSISTLTIQRTEQRDSAMYRCASSLTLAGPYEQYFGPGTRLTVT.

This clone has a handful of counts. The V and J genes are TRBV9 and TRBJ2-3; D is unresolved. Germline lookup yields CDR1 SGDLS and CDR2 YYNGEE. CDR3 size: 14 residues. V was cut by 0 bases and J by 5 bases, with 10 bases left in between. The CDR3 sequence: CASSVGVLKDTQYF. The DNA of the CDR3 is TGTGCCAGCAGCGTAGGAGTTCTGAAAGATACGCAGTATTTT.

V gene TRBV6-5 combines with J gene TRBJ1-5, with TRBD1 identical over 8 bases. J lost 7 bases, V lost 6 bases, and 8 bases had no gene match. The CDR3 is 14 amino acids. Per germline, CDR1 MNHEY and CDR2 SVGAGI. CDR3 DNA sequence: TGTGCCAGCAGGAAGACCGGGACAGGACAGCCCCAGCATTTT. The encoded protein is CASRKTGTGQPQHF.

This clone was counted once. As DNA, the CDR3 is TGTGCCAGCAGCTCGGAAACAACTAGCGGACAAGAGACCCAGTACTTC. Translating it yields CASSSETTSGQETQYF. The V and J genes are TRBV11-2 and TRBJ2-5; 8 bases agree with TRBD2. CDR3 length equals 16 residues. CDR1 is SGHAT and CDR2 is FQNNGV in the germline V gene. J lost 2 bases, V lost 4 bases, and 9 bases had no gene match.

The genes are TRBV19 and TRBJ2-7, with 8 nucleotides matching TRBD1. CDR1 and CDR2 (germline): LNHDA, SQIVND (reference sequence). This CDR3 comprises 14 residues. V trimming: 3 bases; J trimming: 3 bases; junction bases outside the gene matches: 4. The CDR3 here is CASSIGTGLYEQYF. The CDR3 region has the DNA TGTGCCAGTAGTATCGGGACAGGACTCTACGAGCAGTACTTC.

The J gene is TRBJ1-4, the V gene TRBV9; D perhaps matches TRBD1 (5 bases). The germline V and J ends were trimmed by 2 bases and 3 bases, with 17 bases remaining between them. The CDR3 runs to 17 residues. The germline V gene has CDR1 SGDLS and CDR2 YYNGEE. The CDR3 DNA follows: TGTGCCAGCAGCGTGACCCCCCGGGGCGCCCCTAATGAAAAACTGTTTTTT. Its translation is CASSVTPRGAPNEKLFF.